This note documents a single T cell receptor (beta chain) sequence. The sample is drawn from a study of T cell responses to AZD1222 COVID-19 vaccine. The repertoire was sequenced with immunoSEQ multiplex PCR; TCRdb's copy has only in-frame clones and lacks some. The table includes around 220,000 clones, roughly 94% detected once. The CDR3 totals 14 residues. V lost 1 base, J lost 8 bases, and 15 bases lay in between. Germline V CDR1 and CDR2: SGHRS, YFSETQ. The material sequenced was peripheral blood, taken 28 days after the second dose of the MenACWY control vaccine. The sequence derives from an adult who received the MenACWY meningococcal vaccine as a control. The chain carries TRBV5-1 and TRBJ1-2; D is perhaps TRBD1 (6 bases). In DNA form, the CDR3 reads TGCGCCAGCAGCTTGAGGGCAGGGGCGGGAGGCTACACCTTC. Residues: CASSLRAGAGGYTF.